The 20 T cell receptor beta chains below come from one sample, sequenced in a study of T cells in Graves' hyperthyroidism and ophthalmopathy. Researchers took RNA transcripts and amplified the TCR beta CDR3 regions from them. First-round RT-PCR of the TCR CDR3 relied on the HTBI primer set. Using its own MiXCR run on the multiplex PCR reads, TCRdb lists one record per CDR3 protein. The sample has 400,000 to 500,000 distinct CDR3 sequences, roughly 15% seen once; the top ten hold roughly 13%. Sequences were obtained from blood. The receptor source for this set is a man between 18 and 29 years old with Graves' ophthalmopathy.

This clonotype was seen ten or more times. The rearrangement links TRBV12-3 or TRBV12-4 to TRBJ2-3, with TRBD2 matching 8 bases. The CDR3 totals 15 residues. J gave up 0 bases and V 5 bases, and 4 bases lay outside the gene matches. The CDR3 region is CASSDGGGSTDTQYF. CDR3 DNA sequence: TGTGCCAGCAGTGACGGGGGGGGTAGCACAGATACGCAGTATTTT.

This clonotype was seen ten or more times. The genes are TRBV12-3 or TRBV12-4 and TRBJ2-1; weak D call: TRBD2 (6 bases). V was pared by 3 bases and J by 3 bases, with 9 bases between. The CDR3 extends over 14 amino acids. CDR3 bases: TGTGCCAGCAGTTTCGGGGGATACTACAATGAGCAGTTCTTC. It yields the protein CASSFGGYYNEQFF.

In this sample, this clonotype turned up many times. This chain joins TRBV7-2 and TRBJ2-1; maybe TRBD2 (7 bases). The CDR3 runs 15 residues. Germline CDR1 and CDR2: SGHTA and FQGNSA. Deletions cut 6 bases from V and 4 bases from J, with 16 bases between. The DNA of the CDR3 is TGTGCCAGCAGTTCACCGGGGGGCGAATACAATGAGCAGTTCTTC. Its protein product is CASSSPGGEYNEQFF.

The rearrangement joins TRBV6-5 to TRBJ1-4; TRBD1 aligns across 12 bases. Germline CDR1 and CDR2: MNHEY and SVGAGI. V dropped 0 bases and J dropped 5; count of bases not matched to a gene: 1. CDR3 size: 16 residues. CDR3 protein: CASSYSGTGGNEKLFF. The CDR3 DNA sequence: TGTGCCAGCAGTTACTCCGGGACAGGGGGCAATGAAAAACTGTTTTTT.

This clonotype occurred a few times. The genes are TRBV20-1 and TRBJ2-2; 7 bases are a match to TRBD1. The CDR3 loop spans 18 amino acids. Trimming removed 0 bases from V and 7 bases from J; junction bases left unmatched: 17. Germline CDR1 is DFQATT and CDR2 is SNEGSKA (reference sequence). This CDR3 is CSARDERRQGGWGGELFF. For the CDR3, the DNA is TGCAGTGCTAGAGACGAAAGGCGACAGGGCGGTTGGGGCGGGGAGCTGTTTTTT.

The chain has TRBV4-1 and TRBJ1-2, with no clear D. The germline V and J ends were trimmed by 3 bases and 1 base, with 9 bases remaining between them. Germline CDR1 and CDR2: MGHRA and YSYEKL. The CDR3 is 14 amino acids. This chain's CDR3 is CASSQEDYNYGYTF. Written as DNA, the CDR3 is TGCGCCAGCAGCCAGGAGGACTATAACTATGGCTACACCTTC.

The chain couples TRBV7-2 to TRBJ2-6; D is ambiguous. V gave up 8 bases and J gave up 1 base, with 6 bases separating them. Germline V CDR1 and CDR2: SGHTA, FQGNSA. The CDR3 has 13 residues. The CDR3 bases are TGTGCCAGCGCTACTTCTGGGGCCAACGTCCTGACTTTC. It encodes CASATSGANVLTF.

This clonotype was seen many times. The gene calls are TRBV11-3 and TRBJ1-2; D might be TRBD1 (6 bases). The ends were cut back, 5 bases at V and 5 bases at J, with 12 bases in the middle. The CDR3 is 13 residues long. Germline values: CDR1 SGHNT, CDR2 YENEEA. The CDR3 sequence: CASSTLQGYGYTF. DNA for the CDR3: TGTGCCAGCAGCACCCTTCAGGGGTATGGCTACACCTTC. The variable domain in full, completed from reference TRBV11-3 and TRBJ1-2, reads EAGVVQSPRYKIIEKKQPVAFWCNPISGHNTLYWYLQNLGQGPELLIRYENEEAVDDSQLPKDRFSAERLKGVDSTLKIQPAELGDSAVYLCASSTLQGYGYTFGSGTRLTVV.

The sample holds many counts of this clonotype. V gene TRBV5-8 combines with J gene TRBJ2-1, with 9 bases lining up with TRBD1. The CDR3 runs to 16 residues. Looked up from germline, CDR1 is SGHTS and CDR2 is YDEGEE. Germline trimming cut 4 bases from V and 4 bases from J; bases unmatched to any gene: 9. The CDR3 DNA is TGTGCCAGCAGCCCTCCCCGGGACAGGGCATACAATGAGCAGTTCTTC. This codes for CASSPPRDRAYNEQFF.

Comment on this clonotype: Possible read error: a much larger clone is one base away. Lacking the conserved final phenylalanine or tryptophan, this CDR3 likely reflects a read error. This chain links TRBV2 with TRBJ1-3, with a weak D call TRBD1 (5 bases). The germline CDR1 and CDR2 sequences are SNHLY and FYNNEI. Trimming took off 4 bases at V and 7 bases at J, with 11 bases between the two ends. This CDR3 is built from 13 residues. The DNA of the CDR3 is TGTGCCAGCAGTGCGAGGGGATCTAACACCATATATTGT. It translates to CASSARGSNTIYC.

V and J are TRBV5-5 and TRBJ1-1; D perhaps matches TRBD1 (5 bases). Trimming took off 4 bases at V and 4 bases at J, with 17 bases between the two ends. CDR3 length equals 15 residues. Germline loops: CDR1 SGHKS, CDR2 YYEKEE (reference sequence). CDR3 region: CASSGGGTWATEAFF. The CDR3, as DNA: TGTGCCAGCAGCGGAGGTGGGACCTGGGCCACTGAAGCTTTCTTT.

Only a few counts were recorded for this clonotype. The genes are TRBV5-4 and TRBJ1-5; TRBD1 is a possible D gene (5 bases). Germline CDR1 and CDR2: SGHNT and YYREEE (reference sequence). V was clipped by 4 bases and J by 7 bases, with 15 bases between them. This CDR3 spans 14 amino acids. CDR3 region: CASSVSGSRQPQHF. CDR3 sequence (DNA): TGTGCCAGCAGCGTATCAGGGTCGAGGCAGCCCCAGCATTTT.

This chain uses TRBV7-9 with TRBJ1-2; 9 bases map to TRBD1. The CDR3 is 13 amino acids. J lost 7 bases, V lost 8 bases, and 8 bases had no gene match. Germline loops: CDR1 SEHNR, CDR2 FQNEAQ (reference sequence). The CDR3 spells CASRGTGIIGYTF. CDR3 in DNA: TGTGCCAGCCGGGGGACAGGGATTATTGGCTACACCTTC.

This clonotype was seen many times. CDR3 protein: CSARAISGTPYNEQFF. CDR3 nucleotides: TGCAGTGCTAGAGCCATTAGCGGGACTCCGTACAATGAGCAGTTCTTC. The J gene is TRBJ2-1, the V gene TRBV20-1; the match to TRBD2 covers 8 bases. The germline gives CDR1 DFQATT, CDR2 SNEGSKA (reference sequence). The CDR3 extends over 16 amino acids. The V segment lost 1 base and the J segment 4 bases; nucleotides outside the gene matches: 9.

In this sample, this clonotype turned up many times. V gene TRBV3-1 combines with J gene TRBJ2-4; 11 bases fit TRBD2. Germline V lookup: CDR1 LGHDT, CDR2 YNNKEL (reference sequence). The CDR3 is 15 residues long. Trimming at V came to 8 bases and at J to 1 base, leaving 4 bases not matched to a gene. CDR3 residues: CASGPSGGAKNIQYF. The CDR3 coding sequence is TGTGCCAGCGGACCTAGCGGGGGGGCCAAAAACATTCAGTACTTC.

This clonotype appeared many times. The chain has TRBV7-9 and TRBJ1-1, with no clear D. The CDR3 loop spans 14 amino acids. CDR1 is SEHNR and CDR2 is FQNEAQ in the germline V gene (reference sequence). Between the trimmed V and J ends, which lost 5 bases and 1 base, there was a span of 11 bases. The CDR3, as DNA: TGTGCCAGCAGCCTCTCCGGACCGAACACTGAAGCTTTCTTT. Encoded protein: CASSLSGPNTEAFF. Variable domain in full (rest from reference TRBV7-9 and TRBJ1-1): DTGVSQNPRHKITKRGQNVTFRCDPISEHNRLYWYRQTLGQGPEFLTYFQNEAQLEKSRLLSDRFSAERPKGSFSTLEIQRTEQGDSAMYLCASSLSGPNTEAFFGQGTRLTVV.

This clonotype showed up many times. The chain has TRBV11-2 and TRBJ2-3, with D tentatively TRBD2 (6 bases). This CDR3 comprises 15 residues. The ends were cut back, 2 bases at V and 5 bases at J, with 14 bases in the middle. Germline-derived CDR1 and CDR2 are SGHAT and FQNNGV. CDR3 bases: TGTGCCAGCAGCTTAACCGGGGGACGGGGAGATACGCAGTATTTT. Translation: CASSLTGGRGDTQYF.

The genes are TRBV7-9 and TRBJ2-1; the match to TRBD1 covers 9 bases. The V segment lost 4 bases and the J segment 3 bases; nucleotides outside the gene matches: 4. Germline CDR1 reads SEHNR; CDR2 reads FQNEAQ (reference sequence). The CDR3 totals 15 residues. This chain's CDR3 is CASSSGTGRYNEQFF. The CDR3 DNA is TGTGCCAGCAGCTCTGGGACAGGGCGCTACAATGAGCAGTTCTTC.

This clonotype showed up just a few times. V is TRBV10-3 and J is TRBJ1-5; tentatively, D is TRBD1 (5 bases). Between the trimmed V and J ends, which lost 4 bases and 6 bases, there was a span of 16 bases. CDR1 and CDR2 (germline): ENHRY, SYGVKD. The CDR3 is 15 residues long. This chain's CDR3 is CAISGAGPGGQPQHF. The CDR3 DNA reads TGTGCCATCAGTGGTGCGGGACCTGGGGGTCAGCCCCAGCATTTT.

This clonotype was found a few times. The rearrangement joins TRBV19 to TRBJ1-2, with D possibly being TRBD1 (5 bases). The CDR3 has 15 residues. Germline assignment: CDR1 LNHDA and CDR2 SQIVND (reference sequence). Between the trimmed V and J ends, which lost 3 bases and 2 bases, there was a span of 13 bases. The DNA for the CDR3 is TGTGCCAGTAGTATGGCAACGGGGCTCAACTATGGCTACACCTTC. Translating it yields CASSMATGLNYGYTF.